This T cell receptor beta chain appears in the sequencing data of a study of post-analysis software for immune sequencing data. Study details: Relapsing-remitting, secondary progressive and progressive-relapsing forms of multiple sclerosis all featured among disease courses. Overall study findings and caveats: Same-batch preparations were strongly co-clustered by F measure. The five TRBV segments detected at higher frequency in patients than in controls included TRBV5-6, TRBV5-1 and TRBV20-1.

Concerning this clonotype: Its specificity is not known.

The TCR beta cDNA libraries carried unique molecular identifiers. TCRdb re-called the PCR reads through MiXCR, storing one row per CDR3 protein. This table holds 450,000 or so distinct CDR3 sequences, 40% to 55% found once. The V end was cut by 3 bases, the J end by 0 bases, with 9 bases between. The CDR3 contains 14 residues. CDR1 is SEHNR and CDR2 is FQNEAQ in the germline V gene (reference sequence). The V gene is TRBV7-9, the J gene TRBJ2-7; maybe TRBD2 (5 bases). What was sequenced was blood. This clonotype was sampled from a girl aged 10-17 years with multiple sclerosis. The CDR3 here is CASSFVGSSYEQYF. The DNA for the CDR3 is TGTGCCAGCAGCTTTGTTGGGAGCTCCTACGAGCAGTACTTC.